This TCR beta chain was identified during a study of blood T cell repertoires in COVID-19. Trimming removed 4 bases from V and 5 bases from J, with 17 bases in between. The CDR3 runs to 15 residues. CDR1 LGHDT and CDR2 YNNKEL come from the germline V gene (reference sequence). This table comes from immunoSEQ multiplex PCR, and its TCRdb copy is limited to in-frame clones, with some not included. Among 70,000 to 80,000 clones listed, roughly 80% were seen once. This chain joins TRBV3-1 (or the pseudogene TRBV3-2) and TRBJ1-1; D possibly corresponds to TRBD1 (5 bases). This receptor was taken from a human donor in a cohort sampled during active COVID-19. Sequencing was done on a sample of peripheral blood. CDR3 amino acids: CASSRGRELRTEAFF. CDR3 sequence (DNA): TGTGCCAGCAGCCGGGGGAGGGAATTACGGACTGAAGCTTTCTTT.